The rows below give T cell receptor beta chains drawn from one sample of a study of T-cell reconstitution after alpha-beta-depleted transplantation in children. Each CDR3 protein gets one entry after TCRdb re-called the PCR reads with MiXCR. This table has more than 20,000 distinct CDR3 sequences, roughly 11% appearing once. The sequenced sample was PBMCs from the stem cell graft donor, obtained from the stem cell graft. These receptor sequences come from a human donor who donated a stem cell graft to a child with chronic granulomatous disease. Both conserved end residues are part of each CDR3. A D gene is named only where the DNA matches it firmly. Expanded clones are given a class, and other clones once, few, many or no size at all.

abundance: few; v_gene: TRBV5-1; len: 15; d_gene: NA; j_gene: TRBJ2-1; CDR3nt: TGCGCCAGCAGCTTGGAAGGGGGGGGAGACAATGAGCAGTTCTTC; CDR3aa: CASSLEGGGDNEQFF
abundance: many; v_gene: TRBV6-5; len: 15; d_gene: TRBD2; j_gene: TRBJ2-7; CDR3nt: TGTGCCAGCAGTCTCCTAGCGGGAGCGGCTGGGGAGCAGTACTTC; CDR3aa: CASSLLAGAAGEQYF
abundance: few; v_gene: TRBV3-1; len: 14; d_gene: NA; j_gene: TRBJ2-3; CDR3nt: TGTGCCAGCTCGCGCGGAACTAGCACAGATACGCAGTATTTT; CDR3aa: CASSRGTSTDTQYF
abundance: many; v_gene: TRBV7-6; len: 16; d_gene: TRBD2; j_gene: TRBJ2-3; CDR3nt: TGTGCCAGCAGCTTAGACATCGGGGGGTACACAGATACGCAGTATTTT; CDR3aa: CASSLDIGGYTDTQYF
abundance: many; v_gene: TRBV28; len: 15; d_gene: TRBD2; j_gene: TRBJ2-1; CDR3nt: TGTGCCAGCAGTTCCTCCGGGACTAGCTCTAATGAGCAGTTCTTC; CDR3aa: CASSSSGTSSNEQFF
abundance: few; v_gene: TRBV9; len: 16; d_gene: NA; j_gene: TRBJ2-1; CDR3nt: TGTGCCAGCAGCCCCACCGGGACAAGCTCCTACAATGAGCAGTTCTTC; CDR3aa: CASSPTGTSSYNEQFF
abundance: many; v_gene: TRBV5-1; len: 16; d_gene: TRBD1; j_gene: TRBJ1-2; CDR3nt: TGCGCCAGCAGCTCGATTCCGGGACAGCTTTTCTATGGCTACACCTTC; CDR3aa: CASSSIPGQLFYGYTF
abundance: NA; v_gene: TRBV27; len: 14; d_gene: NA; j_gene: TRBJ2-3; CDR3nt: TGTGCCAGCAGTTTAGGACAACGCACAGATACGCAGTATTTT; CDR3aa: CASSLGQRTDTQYF
abundance: many; v_gene: TRBV6-5; len: 16; d_gene: NA; j_gene: TRBJ2-7; CDR3nt: TGTGCCAGCAGTTACAGCTGGAGCGGAAGGGTCTACGAGCAGTACTTC; CDR3aa: CASSYSWSGRVYEQYF
abundance: medium-sized; v_gene: TRBV28; len: 15; d_gene: TRBD2; j_gene: TRBJ2-7; CDR3nt: TGTGCCAGCACCGGGGTTGGGACTAGAGGCTACGAGCAGTACTTC; CDR3aa: CASTGVGTRGYEQYF
abundance: many; v_gene: TRBV3-1; len: 14; d_gene: NA; j_gene: TRBJ2-2; CDR3nt: TGTGCCAGCAGCCAGATACCGAACACCGGGGAGCTGTTTTTT; CDR3aa: CASSQIPNTGELFF
abundance: few; v_gene: TRBV19; len: 13; d_gene: NA; j_gene: TRBJ2-2; CDR3nt: TGTGCCAGTAGTATGCGGAACACCGGGGAGCTGTTTTTT; CDR3aa: CASSMRNTGELFF
abundance: many; v_gene: TRBV28; len: 15; d_gene: NA; j_gene: TRBJ1-6; CDR3nt: TGTGCCAGCAACGCAGCGACAGAATATAATTCACCCCTCCACTTT; CDR3aa: CASNAATEYNSPLHF
abundance: once; v_gene: TRBV7-2; len: 14; d_gene: TRBD1; j_gene: TRBJ1-1; CDR3nt: TGTGCCAGCAGCCATCCAACAGGGGGCACTGAAGCTTTCTTT; CDR3aa: CASSHPTGGTEAFF
abundance: many; v_gene: TRBV20-1; len: 14; d_gene: NA; j_gene: TRBJ2-3; CDR3nt: TGCAGTGCTAGAGGTGCCAAGAGCACAGATACGCAGTATTTT; CDR3aa: CSARGAKSTDTQYF
abundance: many; v_gene: TRBV27; len: 15; d_gene: TRBD1; j_gene: TRBJ1-5; CDR3nt: TGTGCCAGCAGTTTATCAGGGACAGGGAATCAGCCCCAGCATTTT; CDR3aa: CASSLSGTGNQPQHF
abundance: many; v_gene: TRBV6-5; len: 14; d_gene: TRBD2; j_gene: TRBJ2-7; CDR3nt: TGTGCCAGCAGCCCCACTAGCGGGGTCTACGAGCAGTACTTC; CDR3aa: CASSPTSGVYEQYF
abundance: medium-sized; v_gene: TRBV20-1; len: 14; d_gene: NA; j_gene: TRBJ2-7; CDR3nt: TGCAGTGCTAGAGATAGCAAGGAACCCTACGAGCAGTACTTC; CDR3aa: CSARDSKEPYEQYF
abundance: many; v_gene: TRBV29-1; len: 12; d_gene: NA; j_gene: TRBJ2-5; CDR3nt: TGCAGCGTCTCGGGGTTGGGAGAGACCCAGTACTTC; CDR3aa: CSVSGLGETQYF
abundance: many; v_gene: TRBV10-3; len: 13; d_gene: NA; j_gene: TRBJ2-3; CDR3nt: TGTGCCATCAGTGAACTAGCAATAGATACGCAGTATTTT; CDR3aa: CAISELAIDTQYF
abundance: medium-sized; v_gene: TRBV28; len: 18; d_gene: TRBD1; j_gene: TRBJ1-4; CDR3nt: TGTGCCAGCAGTACCTCGGGACAGGGTCGATGGCTTGGTGAAAAACTGTTTTTT; CDR3aa: CASSTSGQGRWLGEKLFF
abundance: many; v_gene: TRBV20-1; len: 15; d_gene: TRBD1; j_gene: TRBJ2-7; CDR3nt: TGCAGTGCTAGAGATCTTGGACAGGGGTTTGGCGAGCAGTACTTC; CDR3aa: CSARDLGQGFGEQYF
abundance: many; v_gene: TRBV5-6; len: 17; d_gene: TRBD2; j_gene: TRBJ2-3; CDR3nt: TGTGCCAGCAGCTTGCTCCGGGGCGGGGGTAGCACAGATACGCAGTATTTT; CDR3aa: CASSLLRGGGSTDTQYF
abundance: many; v_gene: TRBV5-1; len: 14; d_gene: NA; j_gene: TRBJ2-1; CDR3nt: TGCGCCAGCAGCTTCGTCGGGGCCGGGAATGAGCAGTTCTTC; CDR3aa: CASSFVGAGNEQFF
abundance: many; v_gene: TRBV5-1; len: 14; d_gene: NA; j_gene: TRBJ2-7; CDR3nt: TGCGCCAGCAGCACGGGACCGAGCTCCTACGAGCAGTACTTC; CDR3aa: CASSTGPSSYEQYF
abundance: NA; v_gene: TRBV7-9; len: 15; d_gene: NA; j_gene: TRBJ2-2; CDR3nt: TGTGCCAGCAGCTTAGACGCAGGCTACACCGGGGAGCTGTTTTTT; CDR3aa: CASSLDAGYTGELFF
abundance: many; v_gene: TRBV28; len: 14; d_gene: NA; j_gene: TRBJ1-3; CDR3nt: TGTGCCAGCAACCCCGGAGGCTCTGGAAACACCATATATTTT; CDR3aa: CASNPGGSGNTIYF
abundance: many; v_gene: TRBV20-1; len: 16; d_gene: NA; j_gene: TRBJ2-3; CDR3nt: TGCAGTGCTAGACCCCCGGCAGGGCCTAGCACAGATACGCAGTATTTT; CDR3aa: CSARPPAGPSTDTQYF